Following are 28 T cell receptor beta chains from one sample sequenced in a study of cytomegalovirus exposure and HLA in healthy donors. PCR primers comprised 60 Vbeta and 13 Jbeta primers. The method was immunoSEQ multiplex PCR; TCRdb's version includes in-frame clones alone and lacks a portion of them. The profile shows about 120,000 clones, 60% to 85% of them singletons. Sequencing was performed on PBMCs. The source of these receptors is a middle-aged woman in good health and CMV-seropositive.

The rearrangement links TRBV9 to TRBJ2-5; 11 bases agree with TRBD2. Germline values: CDR1 SGDLS, CDR2 YYNGEE. The CDR3 consists of 15 residues. With V trimmed by 2 bases and J by 2 bases, 2 bases remained unmatched. The CDR3 loop reads CASSVSSGGQETQYF. The CDR3 DNA is TGTGCCAGCAGCGTTTCTAGCGGGGGGCAAGAGACCCAGTACTTC. Looking up the rest from reference TRBV9 and TRBJ2-5 gives the full variable domain: DSGVTQTPKHLITATGQRVTLRCSPRSGDLSVYWYQQSLDQGLQFLIQYYNGEERAKGNILERFSAQQFPDLHSELNLSSLELGDSALYFCASSVSSGGQETQYFGPGTRLLVL.

The rearrangement joins TRBV1 to TRBJ1-5; whether TRBD1, the table's D call, matches the DNA was not checked. TRBV1 is a pseudogene locus. The CDR3 consists of 14 residues. CDR3 nucleotide sequence: TGCACCAGCAGCCAACTGGACAGGGAGATGCCCCAGCATTTT. Its translation: CTSSQLDREMPQHF.

V and J are TRBV6-5 and TRBJ2-1, with 11 nucleotides matching TRBD1. Trimming removed 6 bases from V and 2 bases from J; junction bases left unmatched: 3. The CDR3 sequence is 15 residues long. Per germline, CDR1 MNHEY and CDR2 SVGAGI. CDR3 residues: CASRLDRGPYNEQFF. CDR3 bases: TGTGCCAGCAGACTGGACAGGGGGCCCTACAATGAGCAGTTCTTC.

The chain combines TRBV6-4 with TRBJ2-5; D might be TRBD2 (5 bases). V shed 9 bases and J shed 4 bases, with 15 bases lying between them. Germline loops: CDR1 MRHNA, CDR2 SNTAGT. The CDR3 has 13 residues. CDR3 protein: CASGPGKGETQYF. The CDR3 DNA sequence: TGTGCCAGTGGACCCGGGAAAGGAGAGACCCAGTACTTC.

This chain connects TRBV6-1 to TRBJ1-5; 8 nucleotides line up with TRBD1. Germline V gene data show CDR1 as MNHNS and CDR2 as SASEGT. V lost 5 bases and J lost 7; bases outside the gene matches: 4. The CDR3 has 13 amino acids. The CDR3 bases are TGTGCCAGCAGTACGGACAGGGTACAGCCCCAGCATTTT. As protein: CASSTDRVQPQHF.

Only a few counts were recorded for this clone. V gene TRBV6-1 combines with J gene TRBJ1-1; 8 nucleotides line up with TRBD1. CDR1 and CDR2 from the germline V gene are MNHNS and SASEGT. Trimming at V came to 6 bases and at J to 4 bases, leaving 7 bases not matched to a gene. The CDR3 is 14 residues long. In DNA, the CDR3 is TGTGCCAGCAGGGGACAGGTCACGATCACTGAAGCTTTCTTT. Its protein product is CASRGQVTITEAFF.

The rearrangement uses TRBV6-1 and TRBJ1-6, with no clear D. The germline CDR1 and CDR2 sequences are MNHNS and SASEGT. V lost 4 bases and J lost 8, with 15 bases in between. The CDR3 extends over 15 amino acids. As DNA, the CDR3 is TGTGCCAGCAGTGGCCCGCTAACTGGTGATTCACCCCTCCACTTT. It is translated as CASSGPLTGDSPLHF.

This clone was seen more than once but under ten times. The chain combines TRBV7-9 with TRBJ2-3, with 9 bases aligning to TRBD2. Germline CDR1 reads SEHNR; CDR2 reads FQNEAQ (reference sequence). This CDR3 has 15 residues. V was clipped by 5 bases and J by 7 bases; unmatched bases: 10. The CDR3 sequence: CASSPRGGGANTQYF. CDR3 nucleotides: TGTGCCAGCAGCCCGAGGGGCGGGGGGGCAAATACGCAGTATTTT.

The rearrangement uses TRBV18 and TRBJ1-1, with 7 positions matching TRBD1. The length of the CDR3 is 13 residues. The V segment lost 10 bases and the J segment 2 bases; nucleotides outside the gene matches: 7. The germline V gene encodes CDR1 KGHSH and CDR2 LQKENI. As DNA, the CDR3 is TGTGCCACCGCGACAGGGCCCAACACTGAAGCTTTCTTT. Translated, it gives CATATGPNTEAFF.

This clone came up once. The chain carries TRBV5-1 and TRBJ2-5; 11 nucleotides align to TRBD2. Losses at the gene ends were 7 bases for V and 4 bases for J; bases not matched to a gene: 18. CDR1 is SGHRS and CDR2 is YFSETQ in the germline V gene. CDR3 length equals 18 residues. The CDR3 DNA is TGCGCCAGCCGGCCGGGAATAGCGGGGGGGATCTTTCGAGAGACCCAGTACTTC. Amino acid sequence: CASRPGIAGGIFRETQYF.

The chain couples TRBV5-1 to TRBJ1-6; 9 positions agree with TRBD1. Looked up from germline, CDR1 is SGHRS and CDR2 is YFSETQ. The CDR3 extends over 15 amino acids. The V gene end was trimmed by 1 base and the J gene end by 7 bases; junction bases not matched to a gene: 3. CDR3: CASSLTGTGNSPLHF. The CDR3 DNA sequence: TGCGCCAGCAGCTTGACCGGGACAGGGAATTCACCCCTCCACTTT.

The rearrangement joins TRBV27 to TRBJ1-5; TRBD1 might be the D (5 bases). The CDR3 extends over 12 amino acids. Germline V gene sequence: CDR1 MNHEY, CDR2 SMNVEV (reference sequence). Between the trimmed V and J ends, which lost 8 bases and 5 bases, there was a span of 10 bases. The chain's CDR3 is CASGGAHQPQHF. CDR3 bases: TGTGCCAGCGGAGGGGCACATCAGCCCCAGCATTTT.

A single count supports this clone. CDR3 sequence: CASSPPVRGRDTEAFF. Written as DNA, the CDR3 is TGTGCCAGCAGCCCCCCGGTCAGGGGACGGGACACTGAAGCTTTCTTT. The chain recombines TRBV5-4 with TRBJ1-1; D may be TRBD1 (6 bases). The CDR3 is made up of 16 amino acids. V was clipped by 4 bases and J by 3 bases, with 19 bases between them. The V gene's germline CDR1 is SGHNT and CDR2 YYREEE (reference sequence).

The chain links TRBV6-4 to TRBJ2-1; 10 bases match TRBD2. V lost 0 bases, J lost 6 bases, and 5 bases stayed unmatched. Germline assignment: CDR1 MRHNA and CDR2 SNTAGT. The CDR3 extends over 16 amino acids. The CDR3 reads CASSDSNSGGFNEQFF. In DNA, the CDR3 is TGTGCCAGCAGTGACTCGAATAGCGGGGGGTTCAATGAGCAGTTCTTC.

The chain carries TRBV10-3 and TRBJ1-5; D gene uncertain. This CDR3 comprises 12 residues. Germline loops: CDR1 ENHRY, CDR2 SYGVKD. Trimming took 3 bases from V and 9 from J, leaving 9 bases between them. CDR3 protein: CAISDRSAPQHF. In nucleotides, the CDR3 is TGTGCCATCAGTGACAGGTCAGCGCCCCAGCATTTT.

The table lists this clone with a few counts. The chain combines TRBV5-6 with TRBJ2-7, with a tentative D call TRBD1 (6 bases). V was trimmed by 5 bases and J by 7 bases, leaving 13 bases between them. Germline CDR1 is SGHDT and CDR2 is YYEEEE. The CDR3 loop spans 12 amino acids. CDR3 loop: CASSSGVQEQYF. DNA of the CDR3: TGTGCCAGCAGTTCAGGGGTGCAGGAGCAGTACTTC.

This clone has just a few counts. J is TRBJ1-2 and V is TRBV7-9, with D possibly matching TRBD1 (6 bases). Trimming pared 10 bases from V and 2 bases from J, leaving 14 bases between. This CDR3 region has 13 residues. The V gene's germline CDR1 is SEHNR and CDR2 FQNEAQ (reference sequence). CDR3 nucleotides: TGTGCCACCCCGAGGGGGTGGAACTATGGCTACACCTTC. Encoded protein: CATPRGWNYGYTF.

The chain has TRBV9 and TRBJ2-1, with a weak D call TRBD1 (6 bases). Trimming left V 0 bases short and J 7 bases short, with 17 bases between. CDR3 length equals 16 residues. Germline lookup yields CDR1 SGDLS and CDR2 YYNGEE. The CDR3 sequence is CASSVVPIARGNEQFF. The CDR3 nucleotides read TGTGCCAGCAGCGTAGTGCCCATTGCCAGGGGAAATGAGCAGTTCTTC.

This sequence joins TRBV6-5 and TRBJ1-2; the match to TRBD1 covers 12 bases. There are 13 residues in the CDR3. The germline V gene encodes CDR1 MNHEY and CDR2 SVGAGI. J gave up 8 bases and V 2 bases, and 0 bases lay outside the gene matches. This CDR3 reads CASSYGTGGGYTF. The CDR3 DNA follows: TGTGCCAGCAGTTACGGGACAGGGGGCGGCTACACCTTC.

The table lists this clone with a count of one. The gene calls are TRBV6-1 and TRBJ1-1, with a tentative D call TRBD1 (5 bases). CDR1 MNHNS and CDR2 SASEGT come from the germline V gene. V was shortened by 1 base and J by 3 bases, with 12 bases between the two germline ends. This CDR3 comprises 15 residues. The CDR3: CASSEGAGLHTEAFF. The CDR3 DNA sequence: TGTGCCAGCAGTGAAGGGGCAGGGTTGCACACTGAAGCTTTCTTT.

The chain employs TRBV7-9 and TRBJ2-6, with D hard to call. The V gene lost 0 bases and the J gene lost 0 bases, with 6 bases spanning the gap. CDR1 is SEHNR, CDR2 FQNEAQ, per germline (reference sequence). The CDR3 covers 16 residues. The CDR3 DNA sequence: TGTGCCAGCAGCTTAGCTGACAACTCTGGGGCCAACGTCCTGACTTTC. Translating it yields CASSLADNSGANVLTF.

This clone occurred once. The V and J genes are TRBV5-1 and TRBJ2-3; the D gene is possibly TRBD2 (6 bases). CDR1 and CDR2 from the germline V gene are SGHRS and YFSETQ. Trimming left V 2 bases short and J 8 bases short, with 18 bases between. CDR3 size: 15 residues. Written as DNA, the CDR3 is TGCGCCAGCAGCTTTTATGGGACTTCCGGGAGTACGCAGTATTTT. Translated, it gives CASSFYGTSGSTQYF.

The rearrangement uses TRBV5-1 and TRBJ2-5; TRBD2 might be the D (5 bases). The V end lost 4 bases, the J end lost 2 bases, and 9 bases lay between the germline ends. Germline values: CDR1 SGHRS, CDR2 YFSETQ. CDR3 length: 13 residues. CDR3 sequence: CASSLGSQETQYF. CDR3 coding DNA: TGCGCCAGCAGCCTGGGGAGTCAAGAGACCCAGTACTTC.

This clone was observed a few times. The chain uses TRBV19 and TRBJ2-6; tentative D call: TRBD1 (6 bases). Trimming removed 5 bases at V and 2 bases at J, with 10 bases between. The germline CDR1 and CDR2 sequences are LNHDA and SQIVND (reference sequence). This CDR3 contains 15 residues. Here the CDR3 reads CASSPRTAGANVLTF. DNA for the CDR3: TGTGCCAGTAGTCCCCGGACAGCTGGGGCCAACGTCCTGACTTTC. Combining the CDR3 with reference TRBV19 and TRBJ2-6 gives the whole variable domain DGGITQSPKYLFRKEGQNVTLSCEQNLNHDAMYWYRQDPGQGLRLIYYSQIVNDFQKGDIAEGYSVSREKKESFPLTVTSAQKNPTAFYLCASSPRTAGANVLTFGAGSRLTVL.

The chain combines TRBV11-2 with TRBJ1-2; the D is unclear. CDR1 is SGHAT, CDR2 FQNNGV, per germline. Trimming removed 5 bases from V and 5 bases from J, with 9 bases in between. The CDR3 has 12 residues. The CDR3 protein is CASSRYEYGYTF. The CDR3 nucleotides are TGTGCCAGCAGCCGGTATGAGTATGGCTACACCTTC.

This clone was detected only once. This chain joins TRBV11-3 and TRBJ2-7, with 8 bases aligning to TRBD2. V shed 1 base and J 6 bases; nucleotides not matched to a gene: 5. The CDR3 contains 14 residues. The germline V gene has CDR1 SGHNT and CDR2 YENEEA. CDR3 sequence (DNA): TGTGCCAGCAGCTTAGGCCCGGGAGGGGGCGAGCAGTACTTC. It codes for CASSLGPGGGEQYF. The full variable domain, rest sourced from reference TRBV11-3 and TRBJ2-7, is EAGVVQSPRYKIIEKKQPVAFWCNPISGHNTLYWYLQNLGQGPELLIRYENEEAVDDSQLPKDRFSAERLKGVDSTLKIQPAELGDSAVYLCASSLGPGGGEQYFGPGTRLTVT.

In nucleotides, the CDR3 is TGTGCCAGCTCGCCGGACATGGAGCCCCAGCATTTT. This translates into CASSPDMEPQHF. The rearrangement joins TRBV2 to TRBJ1-5, with D possibly being TRBD1 (5 bases). Germline V gene sequence: CDR1 SNHLY, CDR2 FYNNEI. The CDR3 extends over 12 amino acids. V was clipped by 8 bases and J by 8 bases, with 13 bases between them.

In this sample, this clone turned up a few times. The J gene is TRBJ2-3, the V gene TRBV5-1; D might be TRBD2 (5 bases). V lost 2 bases, J lost 3 bases, and 10 bases lay in between. Per germline, CDR1 SGHRS and CDR2 YFSETQ. The CDR3 has 14 amino acids. The CDR3 sequence is CASSFEGTTDTQYF. In DNA, the CDR3 is TGCGCCAGCAGCTTTGAGGGCACGACAGATACGCAGTATTTT.